Listed below are T cell receptor beta chains from one sample, sequenced in a study of T cell changes during pregnancy in multiple sclerosis. Profiling relied on immunoSEQ multiplex PCR, and the TCRdb table lists in-frame clones only, not all of them. The sample includes tens of thousands of clones, around nine tenths seen only once; the top ten take 0.5% to 0.85%. The sequencing used CD4+ T cells from peripheral blood mononuclear cells, collected in the second trimester of pregnancy. These TCRs come from a female donor in good health, enrolled as a control in a pregnancy study. Each CDR3 is given with its conserved first and last residue. Fields, in order: CDR3 length, clone size, D gene, J gene, V gene, CDR3 DNA, CDR3 protein. The D gene is left open where the match is weak. Only part of the rows carry a size: once, few, many, or a class if the clone is expanded.

cdr3_length: 17
clone_size: NA
d_call: NA
j_call: TRBJ1-3
v_call: TRBV2
cdr3_nt: TGTGCCAGCAGTTTGGGGGGGGGAGCGAACTTAGGAAACACCATATATTTT
cdr3_aa: CASSLGGGANLGNTIYF

cdr3_length: 16
clone_size: few
d_call: TRBD1
j_call: TRBJ1-6
v_call: TRBV7-2
cdr3_nt: TGTGCCAGCAGCCAAAGAGACAGGGGGCCTAATTCACCCCTCCACTTT
cdr3_aa: CASSQRDRGPNSPLHF

cdr3_length: 13
clone_size: NA
d_call: NA
j_call: TRBJ2-5
v_call: TRBV7-2
cdr3_nt: TGTGCCAGCAGCTTGGGGCCGACCAGAGAGCAGTACTTC
cdr3_aa: CASSLGPTREQYF

cdr3_length: 16
clone_size: NA
d_call: TRBD2
j_call: TRBJ2-5
v_call: TRBV7-7
cdr3_nt: TGTGCTAGCAGCCCCCGGACTAGCGGGGGCTCAGAGACCCAGTACTTC
cdr3_aa: CASSPRTSGGSETQYF

cdr3_length: 12
clone_size: NA
d_call: NA
j_call: TRBJ1-5
v_call: TRBV28
cdr3_nt: TGTGCCAGCAGTTTCGGCAATCAGCCCCAGCATTTT
cdr3_aa: CASSFGNQPQHF

cdr3_length: 17
clone_size: NA
d_call: TRBD1
j_call: TRBJ1-5
v_call: TRBV7-9
cdr3_nt: TGTGCCAGCAGCTTAGGCCGGACAGGGGTTAGCAATCAGCCCCAGCATTTT
cdr3_aa: CASSLGRTGVSNQPQHF

cdr3_length: 14
clone_size: NA
d_call: TRBD1
j_call: TRBJ1-2
v_call: TRBV4-3
cdr3_nt: TGCGCCAGCAGCCGGGACAGTTATAACTATGGCTACACCTTC
cdr3_aa: CASSRDSYNYGYTF

cdr3_length: 15
clone_size: NA
d_call: TRBD1
j_call: TRBJ1-2
v_call: TRBV27
cdr3_nt: TGTGCCACCCGACAGGGGGCAGGTAGTCCCTATGGCTACACCTTC
cdr3_aa: CATRQGAGSPYGYTF

cdr3_length: 13
clone_size: NA
d_call: TRBD1
j_call: TRBJ2-7
v_call: TRBV7-6
cdr3_nt: TGTGCCAGCACCTCAGGGGGCAGGGACGAGCAGTACTTC
cdr3_aa: CASTSGGRDEQYF

cdr3_length: 16
clone_size: NA
d_call: NA
j_call: TRBJ2-2
v_call: TRBV7-9
cdr3_nt: TGTGCCAGCAGCTTATGGGCGGGCGCAAACACCGGGGAGCTGTTTTTT
cdr3_aa: CASSLWAGANTGELFF

cdr3_length: 15
clone_size: NA
d_call: NA
j_call: TRBJ1-1
v_call: TRBV5-5
cdr3_nt: TGTGCCAGCAGCAGACAGGTCCCCTTGAACACTGAAGCTTTCTTT
cdr3_aa: CASSRQVPLNTEAFF

cdr3_length: 19
clone_size: NA
d_call: TRBD1
j_call: TRBJ1-1
v_call: TRBV18
cdr3_nt: TGTGCCAGCTCACGCCAGACAGGGAATACTGGGAGCCTAAGTGATGGAGCTTTCTTT
cdr3_aa: CASSRQTGNTGSLSDGAFF

cdr3_length: 14
clone_size: NA
d_call: NA
j_call: TRBJ1-2
v_call: TRBV7-2
cdr3_nt: TGTGCCAGCAGCTTAGGGGCCAGGGGTATCGGCTACACCTTC
cdr3_aa: CASSLGARGIGYTF

cdr3_length: 14
clone_size: NA
d_call: NA
j_call: TRBJ2-5
v_call: TRBV18
cdr3_nt: TGTGCCAGCTCACCTAGCCTCAACTTGGAGACCCAGTACTTC
cdr3_aa: CASSPSLNLETQYF

cdr3_length: 15
clone_size: NA
d_call: NA
j_call: TRBJ1-1
v_call: TRBV6-5
cdr3_nt: TGTGCCAGCAGTTACGGCGCACACAGAGACCGGGAAGCTTTCTTT
cdr3_aa: CASSYGAHRDREAFF

cdr3_length: 15
clone_size: NA
d_call: TRBD1
j_call: TRBJ1-4
v_call: TRBV6-1
cdr3_nt: TGTGCCAGCAGTACGCCGGGACAGGGGCTTGAAAAACTGTTTTTT
cdr3_aa: CASSTPGQGLEKLFF

cdr3_length: 13
clone_size: NA
d_call: NA
j_call: TRBJ1-2
v_call: TRBV7-9
cdr3_nt: TGTGCCAGCAGCTCTTGGGAGTGGTATGGCTACACCTTC
cdr3_aa: CASSSWEWYGYTF

cdr3_length: 13
clone_size: NA
d_call: NA
j_call: TRBJ1-4
v_call: TRBV4-2
cdr3_nt: TGTGCCAGCAGCCCTTCAACTAATGAAAAACTGTTTTTT
cdr3_aa: CASSPSTNEKLFF

cdr3_length: 15
clone_size: NA
d_call: TRBD1
j_call: TRBJ1-2
v_call: TRBV5-1
cdr3_nt: TGCGCCAGCAGCAGACGGACAGGAGGGGACTATGGCTACACCTTC
cdr3_aa: CASSRRTGGDYGYTF

cdr3_length: 13
clone_size: NA
d_call: NA
j_call: TRBJ2-5
v_call: TRBV11-2
cdr3_nt: TGTGCCAGCAGCACCGGACCCGCCTCGGGGTCTGACTTC
cdr3_aa: CASSTGPASGSDF

cdr3_length: 16
clone_size: NA
d_call: NA
j_call: TRBJ2-3
v_call: TRBV11-1
cdr3_nt: TGTGCCAGCAGCTTAGCGAGAGGCGGAATCACAGATACGCAGTATTTT
cdr3_aa: CASSLARGGITDTQYF

cdr3_length: 13
clone_size: NA
d_call: TRBD1
j_call: TRBJ2-5
v_call: TRBV4-3
cdr3_nt: TGCGCCAGCAGCCCGCGGACAGGGGAGACCCAGTACTTC
cdr3_aa: CASSPRTGETQYF

cdr3_length: 14
clone_size: NA
d_call: NA
j_call: TRBJ1-1
v_call: TRBV7-3
cdr3_nt: TGTGCCAGCAGCCACGACCCGGGGAACACTGAAGCTTTCTTT
cdr3_aa: CASSHDPGNTEAFF

cdr3_length: 16
clone_size: NA
d_call: TRBD1
j_call: TRBJ1-5
v_call: TRBV19
cdr3_nt: TGTGCCAGTAGTATGCCCGGGACAGGAATGAATCAGCCCCAGCATTTT
cdr3_aa: CASSMPGTGMNQPQHF

cdr3_length: 14
clone_size: NA
d_call: TRBD1
j_call: TRBJ1-2
v_call: TRBV7-8
cdr3_nt: TGTGCCAGCAGCGCCCGAACAGGGGACTATGGCTACACCTTC
cdr3_aa: CASSARTGDYGYTF

cdr3_length: 14
clone_size: NA
d_call: TRBD1
j_call: TRBJ2-3
v_call: TRBV9
cdr3_nt: TGTGCCAGCAGCCTGACAGGGCTCGCAGATACGCAGTATTTT
cdr3_aa: CASSLTGLADTQYF

cdr3_length: 16
clone_size: NA
d_call: NA
j_call: TRBJ1-1
v_call: TRBV7-6
cdr3_nt: TGTGCCAGCAGCATTTCCCCAGGGAACTTGAACACTGAAGCTTTCTTT
cdr3_aa: CASSISPGNLNTEAFF

cdr3_length: 13
clone_size: NA
d_call: TRBD1
j_call: TRBJ1-4
v_call: TRBV13
cdr3_nt: TGTGCCAGCAGCTCCGGGACAGGGGAAAAACTGTTTTTT
cdr3_aa: CASSSGTGEKLFF

cdr3_length: 13
clone_size: once
d_call: NA
j_call: TRBJ1-2
v_call: TRBV19
cdr3_nt: TGTGCCAGTAGTATAGGGTCAGGCTCTGGCTACACCTTC
cdr3_aa: CASSIGSGSGYTF

cdr3_length: 13
clone_size: NA
d_call: NA
j_call: TRBJ2-3
v_call: TRBV29-1
cdr3_nt: TGCAGCGAGGTCCCGAGGGTTACAGATACGCAGTATTTT
cdr3_aa: CSEVPRVTDTQYF

cdr3_length: 15
clone_size: NA
d_call: NA
j_call: TRBJ1-2
v_call: TRBV6-5
cdr3_nt: TGTGCCAGCAGTTGGGCGGGAGGGGGAGTCTATGGCTACACCTTC
cdr3_aa: CASSWAGGGVYGYTF

cdr3_length: 18
clone_size: NA
d_call: TRBD1
j_call: TRBJ2-7
v_call: TRBV11-3
cdr3_nt: TGTGCCAGCAGCTTAGATGGGGGTAGCTCCGGGACAGGCTACGAGCAGTACTTC
cdr3_aa: CASSLDGGSSGTGYEQYF

cdr3_length: 17
clone_size: NA
d_call: NA
j_call: TRBJ2-1
v_call: TRBV27
cdr3_nt: TGTGCCAGCAGTTCTGACGTCGGTAGGGGTCCGTACAATGAGCAGTTCTTC
cdr3_aa: CASSSDVGRGPYNEQFF

cdr3_length: 15
clone_size: few
d_call: NA
j_call: TRBJ1-5
v_call: TRBV6-5
cdr3_nt: TGTGCCAGCAGTTATTCGGTTTATAGCAATCAGCCCCAGCATTTT
cdr3_aa: CASSYSVYSNQPQHF

cdr3_length: 13
clone_size: NA
d_call: NA
j_call: TRBJ1-5
v_call: TRBV6-5
cdr3_nt: TGTGCCAGCAGCGGGAAGGATCACCGGCCCCAGCATTTT
cdr3_aa: CASSGKDHRPQHF

cdr3_length: 14
clone_size: NA
d_call: TRBD1
j_call: TRBJ1-6
v_call: TRBV5-1
cdr3_nt: TGCGCCAGCAGCCCGGACAGGGTTGGCTCACCCCTCCACTTT
cdr3_aa: CASSPDRVGSPLHF

cdr3_length: 15
clone_size: NA
d_call: NA
j_call: TRBJ1-3
v_call: TRBV6-5
cdr3_nt: TGTGCCAGCAAGAAAACAGGGTCCTCTGGAAACACCATATATTTT
cdr3_aa: CASKKTGSSGNTIYF

cdr3_length: 15
clone_size: NA
d_call: NA
j_call: TRBJ2-5
v_call: TRBV7-2
cdr3_nt: TGTGCCAGCAGCCAATGGACAGTGGGGACGGGGACCCAGTACTTC
cdr3_aa: CASSQWTVGTGTQYF

cdr3_length: 13
clone_size: NA
d_call: TRBD1
j_call: TRBJ2-7
v_call: TRBV30
cdr3_nt: TGTGCCTGGAGCCGGGACAGCCGCTACGAGCAGTACTTC
cdr3_aa: CAWSRDSRYEQYF

cdr3_length: 13
clone_size: NA
d_call: NA
j_call: TRBJ2-7
v_call: TRBV30
cdr3_nt: TGTGCCTGGAGCGGGGGACAGACCTACGAGCAGTACTTC
cdr3_aa: CAWSGGQTYEQYF

cdr3_length: 15
clone_size: NA
d_call: NA
j_call: TRBJ1-2
v_call: TRBV6-6
cdr3_nt: TGTGCCAGCAGTCCCCGGGGGATGGCCGGCTATGGCTACACCTTC
cdr3_aa: CASSPRGMAGYGYTF

cdr3_length: 14
clone_size: NA
d_call: NA
j_call: TRBJ1-1
v_call: TRBV6-5
cdr3_nt: TGTGCCAGTAGTCCTGGGGGGGTTCGCGGTCAAGCTTTCTTT
cdr3_aa: CASSPGGVRGQAFF

cdr3_length: 16
clone_size: NA
d_call: TRBD1
j_call: TRBJ1-1
v_call: TRBV5-1
cdr3_nt: TGCGCCAGCAGCTTGGGACAGGGGAACATGAACACTGAAGCTTTCTTT
cdr3_aa: CASSLGQGNMNTEAFF

cdr3_length: 14
clone_size: NA
d_call: NA
j_call: TRBJ1-1
v_call: TRBV7-9
cdr3_nt: TGTGCCAGCAGCTTAGGGGGGCAATACACTGAAGCTTTCTTT
cdr3_aa: CASSLGGQYTEAFF

cdr3_length: 11
clone_size: NA
d_call: NA
j_call: TRBJ1-1
v_call: TRBV20-1
cdr3_nt: TGCAGTGCTAGAGGATTAAGGGAGGCTTTCTTT
cdr3_aa: CSARGLREAFF

cdr3_length: 13
clone_size: NA
d_call: TRBD1
j_call: TRBJ1-5
v_call: TRBV30
cdr3_nt: TGTGCCTGGGGGACAGGGACCAATCAGCCCCAGCATTTT
cdr3_aa: CAWGTGTNQPQHF

cdr3_length: 13
clone_size: once
d_call: NA
j_call: TRBJ2-2
v_call: TRBV9
cdr3_nt: TGTGCCAGCAGCGGAGGAGGGCCCGGGGAGCTGTTTTTT
cdr3_aa: CASSGGGPGELFF

cdr3_length: 14
clone_size: once
d_call: NA
j_call: TRBJ1-1
v_call: TRBV18
cdr3_nt: TGTGCCAGCTCACCTAACCGAGAAAACACTGAAGCTTTCTTT
cdr3_aa: CASSPNRENTEAFF

cdr3_length: 14
clone_size: once
d_call: NA
j_call: TRBJ2-5
v_call: TRBV19
cdr3_nt: TGTGCCAGTAGTATAGTGCCGGGTGGAAAGACCCAGTACTTC
cdr3_aa: CASSIVPGGKTQYF

cdr3_length: 14
clone_size: NA
d_call: TRBD2
j_call: TRBJ2-1
v_call: TRBV28
cdr3_nt: TGTGCCAGCAGTTCGGGCGGGGGCTACAATGAGCAGTTCTTC
cdr3_aa: CASSSGGGYNEQFF

cdr3_length: 14
clone_size: NA
d_call: NA
j_call: TRBJ1-1
v_call: TRBV11-2
cdr3_nt: TGTGCCAGCAGCTTAAGGGGCGGAAACACTGAAGCTTTCTTT
cdr3_aa: CASSLRGGNTEAFF

cdr3_length: 15
clone_size: NA
d_call: TRBD1
j_call: TRBJ1-3
v_call: TRBV7-9
cdr3_nt: TGTGCCAGCAGCCCAGGGGGTACAGGGAGAAACACCATATATTTT
cdr3_aa: CASSPGGTGRNTIYF

cdr3_length: 14
clone_size: NA
d_call: NA
j_call: TRBJ1-1
v_call: TRBV30
cdr3_nt: TGTGCCTGGAGACGTCAGGGGATGAACACTGAAGCTTTCTTT
cdr3_aa: CAWRRQGMNTEAFF